Below, 4 T cell receptor beta chains from the same sample are listed, as sequenced in a study of post-analysis software for immune sequencing data. Regarding the study as a whole: About five TRBV segments occurring more often in patients than controls included TRBV5-6, TRBV5-1 and TRBV20-1.

Which antigens these TCRs recognize remains unknown. The TCR beta cDNA libraries carried unique molecular identifiers. Each CDR3 protein gets one entry after TCRdb re-called the PCR reads with MiXCR. The sample carries about 400,000 distinct CDR3 sequences, around 37% recorded once. Sequenced material: blood. These TCRs come from a girl between 5 and 17 years old with multiple sclerosis.

This clonotype turned up a few times. The V and J genes are TRBV28 and TRBJ2-7; the D is unclear. Trimming cost V 6 bases and J 9 bases, with 18 bases left between them. The CDR3 is made up of 13 amino acids. CDR1 is MDHEN, CDR2 SYDVKM, per germline. The CDR3 nucleotides are TGTGCCAGCAGCCAACCCCCAGTTGACGGGCAGTACTTC. Translated: CASSQPPVDGQYF.

V gene TRBV7-3 combines with J gene TRBJ2-3, with TRBD2 as a possible D gene (6 bases). The CDR3 has 15 residues. Germline CDR1 reads SGHTA; CDR2 reads FQGTGA. V lost 2 bases and J 2 bases, leaving 11 bases between the germline ends. The CDR3 region has the DNA TGTGCCAGCAGCTTACTCGCGGGGCCCACAGATACGCAGTATTTT. Residues: CASSLLAGPTDTQYF.

The rearrangement links TRBV15 to TRBJ1-5; 7 bases are shared with TRBD1. From germline, CDR1 is LNHNV and CDR2 YYDKDF (reference sequence). CDR3 length: 12 residues. V lost 6 bases to trimming and J lost 7 bases; unmatched junction nucleotides: 3. CDR3 residues: CATSEGGQPQHF. CDR3 nucleotides: TGTGCCACCAGTGAAGGGGGCCAGCCCCAGCATTTT.

This clonotype was seen only a few times. V gene TRBV28 combines with J gene TRBJ1-6; D possibly corresponds to TRBD1 (5 bases). The CDR3 runs to 17 residues. Trimming removed 7 bases at V and 0 bases at J, with 16 bases between. Germline CDR1 reads MDHEN; CDR2 reads SYDVKM. The CDR3 region is CASNSIGGSSYNSPLHF. The DNA for the CDR3 is TGTGCCAGCAACTCCATCGGGGGGAGCTCCTATAATTCACCCCTCCACTTT.